This entry lists 27 T cell receptor beta chains sequenced from one sample in a study of blood T cell repertoires in COVID-19. Sequencing was performed with immunoSEQ multiplex PCR; in TCRdb, only in-frame clones are kept and a portion is missing. The table lists fewer than 120,000 clones, approximately 85% of them singletons, with 16% in the top ten. What was sequenced was peripheral blood. The receptors were gathered from a woman aged 60 to 75 with acute or convalescent COVID-19.

This chain joins TRBV4-2 and TRBJ1-5, with D perhaps matching TRBD1 (5 bases). Germline V gene data show CDR1 as LGHNA and CDR2 as YNFKEQ. The CDR3 runs 17 residues. V lost 0 bases to trimming and J lost 3 bases, with 15 bases between them. This chain's CDR3 is CASSQEGASIANQPQHF. CDR3 nucleotide sequence: TGTGCCAGCAGCCAAGAAGGGGCTTCTATTGCCAATCAGCCCCAGCATTTT.

The chain is built from TRBV6-6 and TRBJ1-5; the match to TRBD1 covers 7 bases. This CDR3 contains 15 residues. The junction had 6 bases not matched to a gene; V was cut back by 4 bases and J by 3 bases. The germline gives CDR1 MNHNY, CDR2 SVGAGI (reference sequence). DNA of the CDR3: TGTGCCAGCAGTTCCGCCGGGACAGTCAATCAGCCCCAGCATTTT. As protein: CASSSAGTVNQPQHF.

The CDR3 region has the DNA TGTGCCAGCAGCTTTTATCCTCGGGATTACTCCTACGAGCAGTACTTC. Translating it yields CASSFYPRDYSYEQYF. J is TRBJ2-7 and V is TRBV7-6; possible D gene TRBD2, 5 bases. V was trimmed by 3 bases and J by 0 bases, leaving 15 bases between them. Per the germline V gene, CDR1 is SGHVS and CDR2 is FNYEAQ. This CDR3 region has 16 residues.

The V and J genes are TRBV2 and TRBJ1-1; D may be TRBD1 (5 bases). CDR1 is SNHLY, CDR2 FYNNEI, per germline. The CDR3 is 12 amino acids. CDR3: CAARGLVREAFF. The CDR3 DNA reads as TGTGCGGCAAGGGGACTGGTGAGGGAAGCTTTCTTT.

This clone is a singleton in its sample. This chain connects TRBV7-2 to TRBJ2-7, with D unresolved. There are 15 residues in the CDR3. The germline CDR1 and CDR2 sequences are SGHTA and FQGNSA. V was pared by 4 bases and J by 3 bases, with 16 bases between. CDR3 sequence reads: CASSSTAVMGYEQYF. The CDR3 bases are TGTGCCAGCAGCTCTACAGCTGTCATGGGCTACGAGCAGTACTTC.

Turning to this clone: Relative to the germline gene, one junction end is altered; a read error may explain this. The chain has TRBV5-1 and TRBJ2-7; a possible D gene is TRBD1 (6 bases). The CDR3 has 14 residues. Germline-derived CDR1 and CDR2 are SGHRS and YFSETQ. CDR3 in amino acids: CASSLERGWDEQYF. The CDR3, as DNA: TGCGCCAGCAGTTTGGAAAGGGGGTGGGACGAGCAGTACTTC.

V usage is TRBV5-1 and J usage is TRBJ1-5; a weak D match, TRBD1 (5 bases). The CDR3 is 15 residues long. Germline CDR1 reads SGHRS; CDR2 reads YFSETQ. The V gene lost 4 bases and the J gene lost 4 bases, with 15 bases spanning the gap. The CDR3, as DNA: TGCGCCAGCAGCCCCCAGGGCATAGTAAATCAGCCCCAGCATTTT. Amino acids: CASSPQGIVNQPQHF.

The chain recombines TRBV30 with TRBJ1-3; TRBD1 is a possible D gene (5 bases). The V gene's germline CDR1 is GTSNPN and CDR2 SVGIG (reference sequence). This CDR3 contains 19 residues. The V end lost 0 bases, the J end lost 0 bases, and 21 bases lay between the germline ends. The CDR3 nucleotides read TGTGCCTGGAGTGTGGGGGGAGACTTTCGGACGAACTCTGGAAACACCATATATTTT. Translating gives CAWSVGGDFRTNSGNTIYF.

The CDR3 DNA is TGTGCCAGCAGCCCGCTGGGACTAGCGGGGGCCTTGGAGCAGTACTTC. It yields the protein CASSPLGLAGALEQYF. The chain carries TRBV3-1 (or the pseudogene TRBV3-2) and TRBJ2-7; 14 bases agree with TRBD2. The CDR3 is made up of 16 amino acids. V gave up 4 bases and J gave up 7 bases; unmatched junction bases: 9. Germline lookup yields CDR1 LGHDT and CDR2 YNNKEL (reference sequence).

This clone was found a few times. This same CDR3 is encoded by further DNA sequences in the sample. The rearrangement links TRBV11-3 to TRBJ2-7, with D possibly TRBD2 on 5 matching bases. The germline V gene has CDR1 SGHNT and CDR2 YENEEA. The CDR3 is 14 amino acids. The V gene lost 1 base and the J gene lost 2 bases, with 9 bases spanning the gap. The CDR3 loop is CASSLVRETYEQYF. The CDR3 region has the DNA TGTGCCAGCAGCTTAGTACGGGAAACCTACGAGCAGTACTTC. Variable domain in full (rest from reference TRBV11-3 and TRBJ2-7): EAGVVQSPRYKIIEKKQPVAFWCNPISGHNTLYWYLQNLGQGPELLIRYENEEAVDDSQLPKDRFSAERLKGVDSTLKIQPAELGDSAVYLCASSLVRETYEQYFGPGTRLTVT.

This clone was found many times. The rearrangement joins TRBV3-1 (or the pseudogene TRBV3-2) to TRBJ1-6; D may be TRBD1 (6 bases). V lost 4 bases to trimming and J lost 10 bases, with 14 bases between them. Germline V gene data show CDR1 as LGHDT and CDR2 as YNNKEL (reference sequence). The CDR3 length is 14 residues. The CDR3: CASSPGQISSPLHF. Here the CDR3 DNA reads TGTGCCAGCAGCCCTGGACAGATTTCGTCACCCCTCCACTTT.

The chain joins TRBV6-6 to TRBJ1-2; D is perhaps TRBD1 (6 bases). The germline V gene encodes CDR1 MNHNY and CDR2 SVGAGI (reference sequence). V lost 6 bases and J lost 4, with 21 bases in between. This CDR3 spans 16 amino acids. The CDR3 sequence: CASRPGGDMGSYGYTF. The CDR3 DNA sequence: TGTGCCAGCAGGCCCGGTGGGGACATGGGGTCCTATGGCTACACCTTC.

The chain is built from TRBV6-6 and TRBJ2-5, with 10 bases aligning to TRBD1. V was clipped by 4 bases and J by 6 bases; unmatched bases: 11. This CDR3 is 16 amino acids long. Germline V gives CDR1 MNHNY, CDR2 SVGAGI (reference sequence). CDR3 loop: CASSLGGTGELKTQYF. In DNA, the CDR3 is TGTGCCAGCAGTTTGGGGGGGACAGGGGAATTGAAGACCCAGTACTTC.

This chain uses TRBV2 with TRBJ2-5; weak D call: TRBD2 (6 bases). The CDR3 consists of 10 residues. Trimming left V 6 bases short and J 11 bases short, with 10 bases between. In germline, CDR1 is SNHLY, CDR2 FYNNEI. CDR3 bases: TGTGCCAGCAGGGGCCGGGGGCAGTACTTC. It is translated as CASRGRGQYF.

This clone has just a few counts. The genes are TRBV19 and TRBJ1-5; possibly TRBD1 for D (6 bases). V lost 7 bases to trimming and J lost 2 bases, with 18 bases between them. In germline, CDR1 is LNHDA, CDR2 SQIVND (reference sequence). The CDR3 spans 16 residues. The CDR3 region is CASTFSGESGNQPQHF. The CDR3 nucleotides are TGTGCCAGTACTTTTTCAGGGGAGAGTGGCAATCAGCCCCAGCATTTT.

V gene TRBV7-8 combines with J gene TRBJ1-2, with D possibly TRBD1 on 6 matching bases. This CDR3 contains 14 residues. V was pared by 3 bases and J by 0 bases, with 8 bases between. Germline assignment: CDR1 SGHVS and CDR2 FQNEAQ. The CDR3 nucleotides read TGTGCCAGCAGCTTCGAGGGGGCTAACTATGGCTACACCTTC. It encodes CASSFEGANYGYTF.

V is TRBV6-1 and J is TRBJ1-2, with D unclear. Germline CDR1 is MNHNS and CDR2 is SASEGT. The CDR3 totals 15 residues. Trimming removed 0 bases from V and 0 bases from J, with 8 bases in between. CDR3 sequence reads: CASSEARGANYGYTF. CDR3 DNA sequence: TGTGCCAGCAGTGAAGCGCGGGGAGCTAACTATGGCTACACCTTC.

This rearrangement joins TRBV30 to TRBJ2-7; TRBD2 matches at 10 bases. Unmatched junction bases numbered 6, after V lost 7 bases and J lost 3 bases. Germline V gene data show CDR1 as GTSNPN and CDR2 as SVGIG (reference sequence). The CDR3 runs to 13 residues. The CDR3 loop is CASLAGGGYEQYF. The CDR3 bases are TGTGCCTCCTTAGCGGGGGGAGGCTACGAGCAGTACTTC.

The chain joins TRBV14 to TRBJ1-4; D perhaps matches TRBD1 (6 bases). CDR1 SGHDN and CDR2 FVKESK come from the germline V gene. V lost 4 bases and J lost 4, with 7 bases in between. CDR3 length equals 13 residues. CDR3 in DNA: TGTGCCAGCAGCCGGACAGTTAATGAAAAACTGTTTTTT. Protein: CASSRTVNEKLFF.

The chain has TRBV10-3 and TRBJ2-1; 8 bases line up with TRBD2. V was pared by 0 bases and J by 2 bases, with 3 bases of the junction left unmatched. The CDR3 runs to 16 residues. Germline V gives CDR1 ENHRY, CDR2 SYGVKD. CDR3 amino acids: CAISESGGLAYNEQFF. The CDR3, as DNA: TGTGCCATCAGTGAGTCGGGGGGACTAGCCTACAATGAGCAGTTCTTC.

The chain uses TRBV6-5 and TRBJ1-1; D possibly corresponds to TRBD1 (6 bases). Germline loops: CDR1 MNHEY, CDR2 SVGAGI. The length of the CDR3 is 15 residues. Trimming pared 10 bases from V and 1 base from J, leaving 19 bases between. CDR3 coding DNA: TGTGCCACCAAAACATACAGGGCTGGGAACACTGAAGCTTTCTTT. It yields the protein CATKTYRAGNTEAFF.

The V and J genes are TRBV5-6 and TRBJ1-1; possibly TRBD1 for D (6 bases). The CDR3 sequence is 14 residues long. With 5 bases removed from V and 5 bases from J, the gap between germline ends came to 16 bases. CDR1 is SGHDT and CDR2 is YYEEEE in the germline V gene. This CDR3 is CASRRTGRRTEAFF. The CDR3 DNA reads TGTGCCAGCAGAAGAACAGGGCGGCGGACTGAAGCTTTCTTT.

This clone was found once. The V gene is TRBV19, the J gene TRBJ1-4; 7 bases match TRBD1. V was pared by 6 bases and J by 0 bases, with 10 bases of the junction left unmatched. The V gene's germline CDR1 is LNHDA and CDR2 SQIVND (reference sequence). This CDR3 comprises 17 residues. CDR3 sequence (DNA): TGTGCCAGTAGCCCCGGGGGACAGACAGCAACTAATGAAAAACTGTTTTTT. The encoded protein is CASSPGGQTATNEKLFF.

The rearrangement joins TRBV5-1 to TRBJ1-1; D is ambiguous. V was shortened by 0 bases and J by 1 base, with 4 bases between the two germline ends. The CDR3 is 13 residues long. Germline CDR1 SGHRS, CDR2 YFSETQ. This CDR3 is CASSLGRNTEAFF. The CDR3 coding sequence is TGCGCCAGCAGCTTGGGCAGGAACACTGAAGCTTTCTTT.

The chain employs TRBV11-3 and TRBJ1-1; D perhaps matches TRBD1 (5 bases). CDR1 and CDR2 from the germline V gene are SGHNT and YENEEA. Trimming left V 1 base short and J 0 bases short, with 9 bases between. CDR3 size: 15 residues. DNA of the CDR3: TGTGCCAGCAGCTTAGGAAGGGGTTTGAACACTGAAGCTTTCTTT. Its protein product is CASSLGRGLNTEAFF.

CDR3 protein: CASSIRQTYEQYF. CDR3 bases: TGTGCCAGCAGCATCAGACAAACCTACGAGCAGTACTTC. The chain recombines TRBV11-3 with TRBJ2-7; D unresolved. This CDR3 has 13 amino acids. Germline CDR1 and CDR2: SGHNT and YENEEA. Trimming cost V 5 bases and J 2 bases, with 10 bases left between them.

The CDR3 sequence is CASSPGRHEQYF. The CDR3 DNA is TGTGCCAGCAGTCCAGGGCGACACGAGCAGTACTTC. V is TRBV27 and J is TRBJ2-7; maybe TRBD1 (5 bases). The CDR3 extends over 12 amino acids. CDR1 is MNHEY, CDR2 SMNVEV, per germline (reference sequence). Trimming removed 5 bases at V and 5 bases at J, with 10 bases between.